This T cell receptor (beta chain) was captured in a study of CD8 T cells in ankylosing spondylitis (dated 2017 in TCRdb). Looking at the study overall: The study set out to find disease-linked TCR variants by profiling T cell receptor beta repertoires in ankylosing spondylitis patients and healthy donors. The full study cohort comprised 25 or so ankylosing spondylitis patients and 85 to 120 healthy donors. Peripheral blood was sampled, and synovial fluid was also collected from ankylosing spondylitis patients. Overall study results and their limits: Blood from ankylosing spondylitis patients appeared to be characterized by a TCR beta motif composed of several highly homologous amino acid variants. Some of the motif variants had been reported before in the synovial fluid and blood of reactive arthritis patients, a finding that suggests common disease-initiation mechanisms. The disease-linked clones had a CD8+ phenotype and were found at relatively low frequencies in peripheral blood. The disease-linked clones were reported as significantly enriched in matched synovial fluid samples from ankylosing spondylitis patients.

As regards this clonotype: Which antigen it targets is not known. No qualities accompany the bases; no much larger clone lies one base away.

The listed sequencing device is Illumina HiSeq 2500. Quantitative 5'-RACE with molecular barcodes was used to prepare TCR beta libraries. In the authors' own workflow: A new computational method based on a probabilistic model of VDJ rearrangement was used to identify disease-linked TCR variants. TCRdb's own reprocessing of the public reads used fastp at Q25 and MiXCR and kept productive beta chains. Rows with a matching CDR3 protein are joined into one entry that keeps the most common DNA and genes. The V and J calls were not made by the authors but by TCRdb's processing. Across this sample there are a few hundred thousand distinct CDR3 sequences, with approximately 12% seen only once. Approximately 7% of the sample comes from the top ten. From its cysteine to its phenylalanine, the CDR3 spans 17 amino acids. Here the CDR3 DNA is all that survives: 51 bases in frame from base 1. V ends up 5 bases short and J 4 bases short, with an unmatched junction base count of 6. The germline V gene (reference sequence) gives CDR1 as SEHNR and CDR2 as FQNEAQ.

The receptor was derived from a male donor with ankylosing spondylitis. The chain is made from TRBV7-9 and TRBJ2-2; TRBD2 matches 14 bases in the middle. Sequenced input: blood, either unsorted or a sorted T cell fraction (not recorded which). CDR3 loop: CASSPGLAGVTTGELFF. At the DNA level, the sequence is TGTGCCAGCAGCCCGGGACTAGCGGGAGTTACCACCGGGGAGCTGTTTTTT.